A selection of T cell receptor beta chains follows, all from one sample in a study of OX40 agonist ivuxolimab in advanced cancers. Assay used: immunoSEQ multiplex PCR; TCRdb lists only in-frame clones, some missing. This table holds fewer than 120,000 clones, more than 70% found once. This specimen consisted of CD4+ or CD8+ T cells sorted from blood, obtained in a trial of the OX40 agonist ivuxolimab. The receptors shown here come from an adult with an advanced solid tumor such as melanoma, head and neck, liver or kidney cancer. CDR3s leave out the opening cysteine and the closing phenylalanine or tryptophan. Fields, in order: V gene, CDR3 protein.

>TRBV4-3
ASSQGGRVWLTSNTGELF
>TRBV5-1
ASSLAGRDTQY
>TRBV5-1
ASTQQTGGSYEQY
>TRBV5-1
ASSLNPGLSTDTQY
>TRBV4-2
ASSQDRAGASSGNTIY
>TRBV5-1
ASSLQAGANQPQH
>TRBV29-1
SVEGDRGGNYGYT
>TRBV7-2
ASSAAGGTEAF
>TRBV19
ASSPYLGQDSNQPQH
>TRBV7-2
ASILSSGGEQQF
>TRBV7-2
ASSKQGNGMNTEAF
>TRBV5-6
ASSFGWGNQPQH
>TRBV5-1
ATSLAGVTDTQY
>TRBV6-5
ASSYSLGSSY
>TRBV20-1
ARRLNTEAF
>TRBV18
ASSPISQGATDTQY
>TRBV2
ASSVQGYEQY
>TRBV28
ASSYPAGGPDTQY
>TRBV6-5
ASSTQVLISEAF
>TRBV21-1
ASGLPAVRTGYNEQF
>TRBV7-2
ASSQKHSGQGIGNQPQH
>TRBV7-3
ASSSRGYSPDTQY
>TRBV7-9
ASSPRISSEQY
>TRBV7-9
ASSPLKGRQPQH
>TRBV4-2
ASSRSGRAIGELF
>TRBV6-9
ASSYSNTGELF
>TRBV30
AWSSEGYTGELF
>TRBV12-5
ASGHFYGYT
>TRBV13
ASSSGQGGTNTEAF